This T cell receptor beta chain was identified in a study of cytomegalovirus exposure and HLA in healthy donors. Points from the study as a whole: The authors listed 164 TCR beta chains as cytomegalovirus-associated. High sensitivity and specificity were reportedly achieved when the classifier diagnosed cytomegalovirus status. The authors judged a highly shared variant cluster likely a sequencing artifact. Most sequenced TCRs were rare (though some public TCRs occurred in many donors).

A multiplex PCR was run with 60 Vbeta primers and 13 Jbeta primers. Clones were sequenced by immunoSEQ multiplex PCR, and TCRdb holds only the in-frame ones, with some missing. The sample includes roughly 120,000 clones, about four fifths of them seen just once. This clone occurred once. Its antigen is unknown. V dropped 1 base and J dropped 8 bases, with 17 bases sitting between them. The CDR3 is made up of 15 amino acids. The germline V gene encodes CDR1 SGHTA and CDR2 FQGNSA. The sequencing input was PBMCs. This chain links TRBV7-2 with TRBJ1-2; TRBD1 is a possible D gene (6 bases). This sequence originates from a man aged 40-49 years in good health and CMV-seronegative. CDR3 nucleotides: TGTGCCAGCAGCTTAGGGCAAGGCAGGGGCGGGGGCTACACCTTC. Amino acids: CASSLGQGRGGGYTF.